This T cell receptor beta chain appears in the sequencing data of a study of cytomegalovirus exposure and HLA in healthy donors. Study details: A later analysis reported the same platform for the 100 to 150 validation repertoires and the roughly 700 first-cohort repertoires. Regarding the study as a whole: The study designated some 180 TCR beta chains cytomegalovirus-associated.

TCRdb's copy holds only in-frame clones and misses some; the assay was immunoSEQ multiplex PCR. The data hold about 140,000 clones, with around 80% observed a single time. Germline CDR1 and CDR2: GTSNPN and SVGIG (reference sequence). Trimming removed 5 bases from V and 4 bases from J; junction bases left unmatched: 8. This CDR3 has 14 residues. A word on this clone: As yet, its antigen is unknown.

The sequenced sample consisted of PBMCs. The gene calls are TRBV30 and TRBJ2-5; 9 nucleotides agree with TRBD2. The TCR originated in a man aged 30-40 years in good health and CMV-seropositive. The CDR3 nucleotides read TGTGCCTGGGCGGGGGGGCGCGGGCGAGAGACCCAGTACTTC. Its protein is CAWAGGRGRETQYF.